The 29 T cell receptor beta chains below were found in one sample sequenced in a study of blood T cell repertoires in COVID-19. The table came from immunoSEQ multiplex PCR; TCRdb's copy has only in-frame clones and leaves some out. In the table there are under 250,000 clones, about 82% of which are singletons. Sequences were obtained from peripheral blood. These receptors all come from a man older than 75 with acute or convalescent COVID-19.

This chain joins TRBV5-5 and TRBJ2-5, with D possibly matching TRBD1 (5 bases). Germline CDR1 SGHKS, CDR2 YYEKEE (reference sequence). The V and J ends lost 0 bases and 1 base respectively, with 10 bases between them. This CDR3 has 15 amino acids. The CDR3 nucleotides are TGTGCCAGCAGCTTGGGGGCGACAGTCCAAGAGACCCAGTACTTC. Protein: CASSLGATVQETQYF.

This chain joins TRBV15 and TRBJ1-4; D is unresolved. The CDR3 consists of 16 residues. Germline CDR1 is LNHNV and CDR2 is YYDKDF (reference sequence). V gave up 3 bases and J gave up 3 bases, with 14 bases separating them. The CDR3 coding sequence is TGTGCCACCAGCAGTGCCCGAGGTGGAGCTAATGAAAAACTGTTTTTT. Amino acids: CATSSARGGANEKLFF.

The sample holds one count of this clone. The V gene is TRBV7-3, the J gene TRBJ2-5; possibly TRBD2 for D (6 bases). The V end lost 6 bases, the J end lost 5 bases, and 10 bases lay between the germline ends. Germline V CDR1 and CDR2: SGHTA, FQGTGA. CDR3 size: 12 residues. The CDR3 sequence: CASSRRGETQYF. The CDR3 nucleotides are TGTGCCAGCAGTCGACGGGGGGAGACCCAGTACTTC. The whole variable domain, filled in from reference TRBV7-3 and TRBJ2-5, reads GAGVSQTPSNKVTEKGKYVELRCDPISGHTALYWYRQSLGQGPEFLIYFQGTGAADDSGLPNDRFFAVRPEGSVSTLKIQRTERGDSAVYLCASSRRGETQYFGPGTRLLVL.

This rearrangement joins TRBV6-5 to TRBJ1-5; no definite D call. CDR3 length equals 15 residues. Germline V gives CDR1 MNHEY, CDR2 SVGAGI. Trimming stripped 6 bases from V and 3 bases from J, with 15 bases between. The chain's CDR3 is CASRAEQLHNQPQHF. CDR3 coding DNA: TGTGCCAGCAGAGCCGAACAGCTACACAATCAGCCCCAGCATTTT.

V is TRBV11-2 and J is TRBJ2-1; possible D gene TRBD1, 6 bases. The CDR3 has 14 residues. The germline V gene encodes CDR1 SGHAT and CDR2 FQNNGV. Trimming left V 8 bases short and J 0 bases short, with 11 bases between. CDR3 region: CASERDNSYNEQFF. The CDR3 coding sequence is TGTGCCAGCGAACGGGACAACTCCTACAATGAGCAGTTCTTC.

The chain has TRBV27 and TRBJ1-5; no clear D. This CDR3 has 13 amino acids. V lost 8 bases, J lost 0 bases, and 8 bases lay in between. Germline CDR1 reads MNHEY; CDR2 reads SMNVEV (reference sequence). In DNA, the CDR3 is TGTGCCAGCGGCACGAATAGCAATCAGCCCCAGCATTTT. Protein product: CASGTNSNQPQHF.

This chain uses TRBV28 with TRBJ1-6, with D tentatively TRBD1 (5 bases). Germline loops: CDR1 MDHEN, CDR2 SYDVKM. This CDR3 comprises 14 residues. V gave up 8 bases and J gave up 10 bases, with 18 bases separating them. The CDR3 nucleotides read TGTGCCAGCGGGTCCCGGGGGGTTTGGTCACCCCTCCACTTT. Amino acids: CASGSRGVWSPLHF.

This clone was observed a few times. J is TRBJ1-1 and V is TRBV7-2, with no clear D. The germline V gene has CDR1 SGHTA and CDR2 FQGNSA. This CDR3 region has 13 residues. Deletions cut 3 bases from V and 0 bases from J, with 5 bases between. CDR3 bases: TGTGCCAGCAGCTTCCGGTTGAACACTGAAGCTTTCTTT. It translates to CASSFRLNTEAFF. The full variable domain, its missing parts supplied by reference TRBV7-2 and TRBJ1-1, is GAGVSQSPSNKVTEKGKDVELRCDPISGHTALYWYRQSLGQGLEFLIYFQGNSAPDKSGLPSDRFSAERTGGSVSTLTIQRTQQEDSAVYLCASSFRLNTEAFFGQGTRLTVV.

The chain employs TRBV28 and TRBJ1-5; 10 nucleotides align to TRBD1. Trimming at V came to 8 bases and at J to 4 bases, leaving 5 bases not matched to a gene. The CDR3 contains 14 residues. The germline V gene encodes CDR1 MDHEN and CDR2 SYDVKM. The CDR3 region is CASDRGLGNQPQHF. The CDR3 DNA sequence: TGTGCCAGCGACAGGGGGCTTGGGAATCAGCCCCAGCATTTT.

The CDR3 is CSVEEALVDEQFF. The CDR3 nucleotides read TGCAGCGTTGAAGAGGCCCTAGTGGATGAGCAGTTCTTC. This chain joins TRBV29-1 and TRBJ2-1; D call uncertain. From germline, CDR1 is SQVTM and CDR2 ANQGSEA. The length of the CDR3 is 13 residues. V lost 0 bases to trimming and J lost 8 bases, with 11 bases between them.

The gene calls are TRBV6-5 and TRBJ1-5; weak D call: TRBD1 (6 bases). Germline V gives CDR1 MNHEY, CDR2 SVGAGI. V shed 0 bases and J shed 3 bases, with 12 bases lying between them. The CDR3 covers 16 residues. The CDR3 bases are TGTGCCAGCAGTTACTCGACGGGACATTCCAATCAGCCCCAGCATTTT. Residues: CASSYSTGHSNQPQHF.

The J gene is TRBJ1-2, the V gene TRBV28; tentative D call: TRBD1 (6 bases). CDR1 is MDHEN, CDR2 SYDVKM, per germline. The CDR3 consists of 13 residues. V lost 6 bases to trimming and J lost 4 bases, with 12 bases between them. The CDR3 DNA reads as TGTGCCAGCAGCTTCAGGGGCCCCTATGGCTACACCTTC. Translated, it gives CASSFRGPYGYTF.

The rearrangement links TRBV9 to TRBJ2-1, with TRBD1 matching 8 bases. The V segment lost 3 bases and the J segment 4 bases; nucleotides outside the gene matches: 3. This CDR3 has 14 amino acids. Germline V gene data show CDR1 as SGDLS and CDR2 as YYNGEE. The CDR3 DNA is TGTGCCAGCAGCGATGGACAGGGTTACAATGAGCAGTTCTTC. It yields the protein CASSDGQGYNEQFF.

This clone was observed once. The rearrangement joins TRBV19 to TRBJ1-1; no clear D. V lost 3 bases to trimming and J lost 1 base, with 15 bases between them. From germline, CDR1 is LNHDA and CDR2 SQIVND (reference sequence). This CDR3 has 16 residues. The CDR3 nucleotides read TGTGCCAGTAGTATTACGGGGTTGTCGGGGAACACTGAAGCTTTCTTT. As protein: CASSITGLSGNTEAFF.

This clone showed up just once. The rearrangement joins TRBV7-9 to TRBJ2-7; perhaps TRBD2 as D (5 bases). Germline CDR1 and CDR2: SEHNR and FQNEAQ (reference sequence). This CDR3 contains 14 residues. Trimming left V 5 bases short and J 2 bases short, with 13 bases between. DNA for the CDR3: TGTGCCAGCAGCCCATCCTCCGGGACCTACGAGCAGTACTTC. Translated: CASSPSSGTYEQYF.

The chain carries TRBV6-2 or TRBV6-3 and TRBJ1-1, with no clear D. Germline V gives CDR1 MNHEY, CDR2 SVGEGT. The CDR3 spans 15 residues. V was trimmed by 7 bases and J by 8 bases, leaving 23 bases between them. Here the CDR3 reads CASTPRGTLGREAFF. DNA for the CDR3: TGTGCCAGCACCCCCCGGGGAACTTTGGGTCGGGAAGCTTTCTTT.

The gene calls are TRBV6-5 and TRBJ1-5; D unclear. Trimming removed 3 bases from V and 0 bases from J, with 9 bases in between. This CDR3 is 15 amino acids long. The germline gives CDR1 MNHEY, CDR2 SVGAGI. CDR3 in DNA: TGTGCCAGCAGTTATGGGCAGAATAGCAATCAGCCCCAGCATTTT. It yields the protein CASSYGQNSNQPQHF.

The CDR3 loop reads CAITPGSGGPSGTGELFF. DNA of the CDR3: TGTGCCATCACCCCGGGTAGCGGGGGGCCCTCGGGCACCGGGGAGCTGTTTTTT. The rearrangement joins TRBV10-3 to TRBJ2-2; 10 bases are a match to TRBD2. After removal of 7 bases from V and 4 bases from J, the junction contained 15 bases not matched to a gene. This CDR3 has 18 residues. Germline V gives CDR1 ENHRY, CDR2 SYGVKD.

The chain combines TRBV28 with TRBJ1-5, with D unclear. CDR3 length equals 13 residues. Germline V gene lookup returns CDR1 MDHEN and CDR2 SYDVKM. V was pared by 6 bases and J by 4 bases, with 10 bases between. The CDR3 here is CASSRPGNQPQHF. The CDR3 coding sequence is TGTGCCAGCAGCCGGCCGGGGAATCAGCCCCAGCATTTT.

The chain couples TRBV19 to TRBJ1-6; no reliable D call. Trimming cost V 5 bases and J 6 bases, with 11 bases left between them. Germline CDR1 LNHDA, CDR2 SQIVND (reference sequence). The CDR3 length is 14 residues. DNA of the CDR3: TGTGCCAGTAGTCCTTCGGGGATTAATTCACCCCTCCACTTT. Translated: CASSPSGINSPLHF. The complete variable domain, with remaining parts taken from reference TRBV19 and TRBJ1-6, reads DGGITQSPKYLFRKEGQNVTLSCEQNLNHDAMYWYRQDPGQGLRLIYYSQIVNDFQKGDIAEGYSVSREKKESFPLTVTSAQKNPTAFYLCASSPSGINSPLHFGNGTRLTVT.

The CDR3 here is CASSQELAGAYEQYF. CDR3 nucleotide sequence: TGTGCCAGCAGCCAAGAGCTAGCGGGAGCCTACGAGCAGTACTTC. This chain links TRBV4-2 with TRBJ2-7; 10 bases fit TRBD2. The CDR3 runs to 15 residues. Germline assignment: CDR1 LGHNA and CDR2 YNFKEQ. With 0 bases clipped from V and 2 bases from J, the junction kept 1 base outside the gene matches.

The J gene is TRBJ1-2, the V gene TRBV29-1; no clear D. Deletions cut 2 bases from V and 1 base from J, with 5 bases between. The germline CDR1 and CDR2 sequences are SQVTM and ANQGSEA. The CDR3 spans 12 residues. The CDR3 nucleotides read TGCAGCGTTGAACAGGATAACTATGGCTACACCTTC. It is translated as CSVEQDNYGYTF.

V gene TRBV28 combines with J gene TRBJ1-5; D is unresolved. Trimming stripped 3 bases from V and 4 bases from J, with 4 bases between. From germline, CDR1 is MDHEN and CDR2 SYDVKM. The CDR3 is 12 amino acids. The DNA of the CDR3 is TGTGCCAGCAGTTTCGTTAATCAGCCCCAGCATTTT. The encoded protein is CASSFVNQPQHF.

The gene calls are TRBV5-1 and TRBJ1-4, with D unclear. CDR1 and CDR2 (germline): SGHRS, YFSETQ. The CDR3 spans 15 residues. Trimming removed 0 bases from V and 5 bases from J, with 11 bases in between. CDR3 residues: CASSLETGSNEKLFF. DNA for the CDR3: TGCGCCAGCAGCTTGGAGACCGGGTCCAATGAAAAACTGTTTTTT. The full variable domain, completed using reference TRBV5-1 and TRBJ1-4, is KAGVTQTPRYLIKTRGQQVTLSCSPISGHRSVSWYQQTPGQGLQFLFEYFSETQRNKGNFPGRFSGRQFSNSRSEMNVSTLELGDSALYLCASSLETGSNEKLFFGSGTQLSVL.

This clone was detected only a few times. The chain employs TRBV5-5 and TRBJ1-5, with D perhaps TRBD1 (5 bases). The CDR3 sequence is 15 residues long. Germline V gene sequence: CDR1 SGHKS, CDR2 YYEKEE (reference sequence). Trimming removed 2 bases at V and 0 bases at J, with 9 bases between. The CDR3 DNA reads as TGTGCCAGCAGCTTCCAGGGAGGTAGCAATCAGCCCCAGCATTTT. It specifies CASSFQGGSNQPQHF.

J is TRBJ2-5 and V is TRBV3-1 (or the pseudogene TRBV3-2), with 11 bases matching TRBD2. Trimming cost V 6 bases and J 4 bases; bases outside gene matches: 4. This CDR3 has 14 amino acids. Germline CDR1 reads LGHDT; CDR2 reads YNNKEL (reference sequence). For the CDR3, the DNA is TGTGCCAGCAGACGTACTAGCGGGGGAGAGACCCAGTACTTC. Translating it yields CASRRTSGGETQYF.

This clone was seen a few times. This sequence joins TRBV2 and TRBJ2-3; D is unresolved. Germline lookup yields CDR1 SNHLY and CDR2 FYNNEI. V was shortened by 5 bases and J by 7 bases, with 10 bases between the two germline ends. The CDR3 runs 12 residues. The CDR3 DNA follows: TGTGCCAGCAGTCCCTCCCTATATACGCAGTATTTT. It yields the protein CASSPSLYTQYF.

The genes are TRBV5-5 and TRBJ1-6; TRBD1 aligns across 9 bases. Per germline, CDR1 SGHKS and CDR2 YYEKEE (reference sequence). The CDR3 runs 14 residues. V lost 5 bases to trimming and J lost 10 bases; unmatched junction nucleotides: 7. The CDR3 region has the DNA TGTGCCAGCAGGGTGGGACAGGGAGGCTCACCCCTCCACTTT. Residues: CASRVGQGGSPLHF.

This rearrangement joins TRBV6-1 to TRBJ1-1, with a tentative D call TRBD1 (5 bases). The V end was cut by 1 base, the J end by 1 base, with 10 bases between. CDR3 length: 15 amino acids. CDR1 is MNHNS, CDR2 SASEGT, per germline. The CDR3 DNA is TGTGCCAGCAGTGAAGGTGACAGAGGGAACACTGAAGCTTTCTTT. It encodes CASSEGDRGNTEAFF.